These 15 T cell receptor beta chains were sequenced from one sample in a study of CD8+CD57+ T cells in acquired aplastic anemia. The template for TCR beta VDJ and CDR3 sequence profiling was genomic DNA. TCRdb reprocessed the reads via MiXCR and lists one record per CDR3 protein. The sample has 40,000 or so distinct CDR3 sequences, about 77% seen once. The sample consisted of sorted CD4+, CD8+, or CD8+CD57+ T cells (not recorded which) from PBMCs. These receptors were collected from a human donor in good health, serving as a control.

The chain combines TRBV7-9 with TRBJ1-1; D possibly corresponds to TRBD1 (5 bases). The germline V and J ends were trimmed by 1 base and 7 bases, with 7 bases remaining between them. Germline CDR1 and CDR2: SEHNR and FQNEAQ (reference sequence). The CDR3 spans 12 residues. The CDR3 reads CASSLGQLEAFF. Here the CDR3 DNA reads TGTGCCAGCAGCTTAGGACAGCTTGAAGCTTTCTTT.

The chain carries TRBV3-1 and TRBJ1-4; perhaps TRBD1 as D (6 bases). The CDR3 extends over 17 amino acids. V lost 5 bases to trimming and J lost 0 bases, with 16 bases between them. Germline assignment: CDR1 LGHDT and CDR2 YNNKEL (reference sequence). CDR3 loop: CASSATSYRATNEKLFF. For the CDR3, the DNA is TGTGCCAGCAGCGCAACCTCCTACAGGGCAACTAATGAAAAACTGTTTTTT.

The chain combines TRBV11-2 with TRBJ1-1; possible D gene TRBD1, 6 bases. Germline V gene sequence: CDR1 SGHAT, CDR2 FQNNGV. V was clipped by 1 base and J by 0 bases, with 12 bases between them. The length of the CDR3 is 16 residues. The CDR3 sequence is CASSLVAGAVNTEAFF. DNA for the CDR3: TGTGCCAGCAGCTTAGTGGCAGGGGCGGTGAACACTGAAGCTTTCTTT. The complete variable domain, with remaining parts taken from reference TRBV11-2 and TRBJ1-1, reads EAGVAQSPRYKIIEKRQSVAFWCNPISGHATLYWYQQILGQGPKLLIQFQNNGVVDDSQLPKDRFSAERLKGVDSTLKIQPAKLEDSAVYLCASSLVAGAVNTEAFFGQGTRLTVV.

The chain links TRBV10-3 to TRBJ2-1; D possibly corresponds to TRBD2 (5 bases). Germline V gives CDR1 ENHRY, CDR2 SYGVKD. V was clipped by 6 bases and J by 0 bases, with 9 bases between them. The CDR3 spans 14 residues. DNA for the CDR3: TGTGCCATCAGCGGGGAACTCTCCTACAATGAGCAGTTCTTC. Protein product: CAISGELSYNEQFF.

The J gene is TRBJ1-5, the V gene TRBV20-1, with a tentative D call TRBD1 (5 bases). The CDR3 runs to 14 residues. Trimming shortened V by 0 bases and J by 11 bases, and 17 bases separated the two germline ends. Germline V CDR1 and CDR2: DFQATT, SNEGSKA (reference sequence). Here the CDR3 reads CSARDGRGGSAQHF. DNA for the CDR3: TGCAGTGCTAGAGATGGGAGGGGAGGATCGGCCCAGCATTTT.

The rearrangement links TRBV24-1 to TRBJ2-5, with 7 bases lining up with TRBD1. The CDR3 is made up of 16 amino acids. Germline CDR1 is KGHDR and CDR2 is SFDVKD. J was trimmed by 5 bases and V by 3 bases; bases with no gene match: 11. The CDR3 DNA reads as TGTGCCACCAGTGATAACCAACCGACAGGGTTGGAGACCCAGTACTTC. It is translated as CATSDNQPTGLETQYF.

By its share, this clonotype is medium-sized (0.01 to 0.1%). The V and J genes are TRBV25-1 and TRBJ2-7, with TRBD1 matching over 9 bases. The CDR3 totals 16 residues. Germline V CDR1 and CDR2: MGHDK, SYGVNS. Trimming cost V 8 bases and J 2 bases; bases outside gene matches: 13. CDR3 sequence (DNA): TGTGCCAGCGGTCCCCTCGGGGACAGGGATACCTACGAGCAGTACTTC. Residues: CASGPLGDRDTYEQYF.

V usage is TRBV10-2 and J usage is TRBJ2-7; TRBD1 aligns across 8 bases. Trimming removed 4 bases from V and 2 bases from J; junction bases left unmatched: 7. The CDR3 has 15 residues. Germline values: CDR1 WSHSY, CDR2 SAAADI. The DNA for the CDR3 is TGCGCCAGCAGTGTCTCGAGGACAGGGACCTACGAGCAGTACTTC. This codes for CASSVSRTGTYEQYF.

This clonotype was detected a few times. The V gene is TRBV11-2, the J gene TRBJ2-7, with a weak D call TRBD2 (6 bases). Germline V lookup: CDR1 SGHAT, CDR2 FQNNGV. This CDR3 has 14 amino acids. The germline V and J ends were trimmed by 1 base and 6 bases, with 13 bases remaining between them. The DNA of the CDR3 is TGTGCCAGCAGCTTAGGGGCCGGGACTGTCGAGCAGTACTTC. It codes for CASSLGAGTVEQYF.

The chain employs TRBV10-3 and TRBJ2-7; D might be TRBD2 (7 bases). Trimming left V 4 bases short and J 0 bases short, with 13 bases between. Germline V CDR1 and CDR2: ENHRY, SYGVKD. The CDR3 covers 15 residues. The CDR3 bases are TGTGCCATCAGTGGGGGAGGGGGGAGCTCCTACGAGCAGTACTTC. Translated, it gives CAISGGGGSSYEQYF.

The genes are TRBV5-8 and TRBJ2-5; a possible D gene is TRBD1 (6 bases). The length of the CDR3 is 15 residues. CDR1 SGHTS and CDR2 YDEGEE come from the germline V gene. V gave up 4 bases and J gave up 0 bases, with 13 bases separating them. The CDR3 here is CASSQGFGYQETQYF. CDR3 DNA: TGTGCCAGCAGCCAGGGGTTCGGCTACCAAGAGACCCAGTACTTC.

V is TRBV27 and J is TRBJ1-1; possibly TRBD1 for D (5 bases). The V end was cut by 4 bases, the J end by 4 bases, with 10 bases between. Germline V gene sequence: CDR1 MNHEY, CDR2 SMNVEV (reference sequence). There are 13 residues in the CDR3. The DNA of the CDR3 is TGTGCCAGCAGTTCAGGGTTGAGCACTGAAGCTTTCTTT. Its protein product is CASSSGLSTEAFF.

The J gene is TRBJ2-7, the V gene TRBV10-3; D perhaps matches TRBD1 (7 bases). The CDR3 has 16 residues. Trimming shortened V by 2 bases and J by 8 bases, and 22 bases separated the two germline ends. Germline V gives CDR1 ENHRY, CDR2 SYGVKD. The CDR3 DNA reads TGTGCCATCAGTGAGGATGGGACCGAGGCAGGGGGGAAGCAGTACTTC. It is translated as CAISEDGTEAGGKQYF.

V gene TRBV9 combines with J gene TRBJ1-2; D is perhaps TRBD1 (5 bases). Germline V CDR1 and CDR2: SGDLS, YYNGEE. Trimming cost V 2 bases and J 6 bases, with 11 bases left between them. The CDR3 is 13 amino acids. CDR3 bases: TGTGCCAGCAGCGTCTCATCAGGGAATGGCTACACCTTC. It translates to CASSVSSGNGYTF.

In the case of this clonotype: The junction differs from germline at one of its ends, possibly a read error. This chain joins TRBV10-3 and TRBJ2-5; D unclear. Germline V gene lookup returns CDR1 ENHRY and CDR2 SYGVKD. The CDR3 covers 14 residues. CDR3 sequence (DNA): TGTGCCAGCAGTTACGGTGCTGAATGGGAGACCCAGTACTTC. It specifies CASSYGAEWETQYF.